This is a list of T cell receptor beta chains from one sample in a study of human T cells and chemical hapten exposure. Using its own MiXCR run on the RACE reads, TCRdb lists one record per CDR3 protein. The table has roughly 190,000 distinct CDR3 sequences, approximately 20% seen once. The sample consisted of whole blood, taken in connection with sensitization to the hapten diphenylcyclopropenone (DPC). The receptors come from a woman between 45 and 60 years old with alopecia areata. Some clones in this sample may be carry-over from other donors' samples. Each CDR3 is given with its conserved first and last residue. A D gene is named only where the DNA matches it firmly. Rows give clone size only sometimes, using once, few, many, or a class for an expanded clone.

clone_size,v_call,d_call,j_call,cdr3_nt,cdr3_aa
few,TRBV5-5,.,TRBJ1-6,TGTGCCAGCAGCTTGGAGGACAGAAATAATTCACCCCTCCACTTT,CASSLEDRNNSPLHF
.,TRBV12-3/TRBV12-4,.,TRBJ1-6,TGTGCCAGCAGTTTAGGGGGGCGCTTGTCCTACTCACCCCTCCACTTT,CASSLGGRLSYSPLHF
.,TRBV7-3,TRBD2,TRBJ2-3,TGTGCCAGCAGCGCGTCCGGGACTAGCACGCAGTATTTT,CASSASGTSTQYF
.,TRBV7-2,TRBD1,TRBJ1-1,TGTGCCAGCAGCTCTCGACAGGGGGAGAACACTGAAGCTTTCTTT,CASSSRQGENTEAFF
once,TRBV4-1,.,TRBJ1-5,TGCGCCAGCAGCCAAGATTTGAGGGGGCAGCCCCAGCATTTT,CASSQDLRGQPQHF
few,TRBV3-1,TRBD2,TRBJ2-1,TGTGCCAGCAGCCAGGGACTAGCGGACTCCTACAATGAGCAGTTCTTC,CASSQGLADSYNEQFF
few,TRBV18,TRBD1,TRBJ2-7,TGTGCCAGCTCGAGTGGGACAGGGACTTCCTACGAGCAGTACTTC,CASSSGTGTSYEQYF
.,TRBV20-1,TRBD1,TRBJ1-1,TGCAGTGCGACCATATCTAAGACAGGGGGCGGGATGAACACTGAAGCTTTCTTT,CSATISKTGGGMNTEAFF
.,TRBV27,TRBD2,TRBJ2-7,TGTGCCAGCAGTCCCTTAGCGGGAACCCCTAGTACTTACTTC,CASSPLAGTPSTYF
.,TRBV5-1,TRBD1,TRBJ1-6,TGCGCCAGCGCCTCCATGGAAGGGGGCCTTCCGAATTCACCCCTCCACTTT,CASASMEGGLPNSPLHF
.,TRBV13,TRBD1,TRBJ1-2,TGTGCCAGCAGCTTGACAGGGGCTCGGGGCTACACCTTC,CASSLTGARGYTF
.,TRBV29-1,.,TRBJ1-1,TGCAGCGTTGCCGGGGACCCAACTGAAGCTTTCTTT,CSVAGDPTEAFF
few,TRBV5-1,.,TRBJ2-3,TGCGCCAGCAGCTTTTCGGGAAGGGAGTCAGATACGCAGTATTTT,CASSFSGRESDTQYF
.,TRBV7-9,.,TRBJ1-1,TGTGCCAGCAGGCTAAGGACATCTGACACTGAAGCTTTCTTT,CASRLRTSDTEAFF
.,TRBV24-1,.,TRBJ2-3,TGTGCCACCAGTGAAGGGCATACGCAGTATTTT,CATSEGHTQYF
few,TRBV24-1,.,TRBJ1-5,TGTGCCACTTCGGATCCAGGGACTAATCAGCCCCAGCATTTT,CATSDPGTNQPQHF
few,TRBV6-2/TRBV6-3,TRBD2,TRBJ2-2,TGTGCCAGCAGCTCCCGCGGGCTAGCGGTGAACACCGGGGAGCTGTTTTTT,CASSSRGLAVNTGELFF
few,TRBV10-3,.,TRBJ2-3,TGTGCCATCAGTGATAGGGGGAGGGGCCTCACAGATACGCAGTATTTT,CAISDRGRGLTDTQYF
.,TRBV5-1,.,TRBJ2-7,TGCGCCAGCAGGGCTAGCTCCTACGAGCAGTACTTC,CASRASSYEQYF
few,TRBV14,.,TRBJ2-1,TGTGCCAGCAGCCATGTCGGCGGGGTAGGGGGTTACAATGAGCAGTTCTTC,CASSHVGGVGGYNEQFF
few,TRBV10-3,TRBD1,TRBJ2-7,TGTGCCATCAGTGTAAACAGGGGAGCCGTCGCTGAGCAGTACTTC,CAISVNRGAVAEQYF
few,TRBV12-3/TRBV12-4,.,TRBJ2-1,TGTGCCAGCAGTCCGATGGATGAGCAGTTCTTC,CASSPMDEQFF
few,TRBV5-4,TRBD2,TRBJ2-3,TGTGCCAGCAGCCTGGGACTAGGTCTTAGTACGCAGTATTTT,CASSLGLGLSTQYF
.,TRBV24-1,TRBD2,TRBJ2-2,TGTGCCACCAGTGATCCCGCAGGACTAGCGTTTAACACCGGGGAGCTGTTTTTT,CATSDPAGLAFNTGELFF
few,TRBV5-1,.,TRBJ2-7,TGCGCCAGCAGATTCACCGGGGGCTCCTACGAGCAGTACTTC,CASRFTGGSYEQYF
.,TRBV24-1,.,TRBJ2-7,TGTGCCACCAGCCGATCAGGGAGGAGGGACGAGCAGTACTTC,CATSRSGRRDEQYF
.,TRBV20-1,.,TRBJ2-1,TGCAGTGTCCCATCCCTCCTTGACAATGAGCAGTTCTTC,CSVPSLLDNEQFF
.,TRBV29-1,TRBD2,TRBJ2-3,TGCAGCGGTGGACTAGCCCATCGGACAGATACGCAGTATTTT,CSGGLAHRTDTQYF
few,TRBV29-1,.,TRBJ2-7,TGCAGCGTTGGAAGGTCCCTCTCCTACGAGCAGTACTTC,CSVGRSLSYEQYF
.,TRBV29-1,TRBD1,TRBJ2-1,TGCAGCGTGAGTTCCGGGACAGATTACAATGAGCAGTTCTTC,CSVSSGTDYNEQFF
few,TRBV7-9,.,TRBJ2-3,TGTGCCAGCAACAGGGAGAAAGATACGCAGTATTTT,CASNREKDTQYF
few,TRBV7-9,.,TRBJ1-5,TGTGCCAGCAGCTTCAGTGGGGATCAGCCCCAGCATTTT,CASSFSGDQPQHF
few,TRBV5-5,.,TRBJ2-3,TGTGCCAGCAGCTTGGTTCTGGGCACAGATACGCAGTATTTT,CASSLVLGTDTQYF
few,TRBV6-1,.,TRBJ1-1,TGTGCCAGCAATCTTAACTCAGCCACTGAAGCTTTCTTT,CASNLNSATEAFF
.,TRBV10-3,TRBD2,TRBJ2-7,TGTGCCATCAGTGAGTCGACTCTAGCGGGAGGGCCTCGTGAGCAGTACTTC,CAISESTLAGGPREQYF
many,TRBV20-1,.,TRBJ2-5,TGCAGTGCTAGAGATGAGGGATCATGGACCCAGTACTTC,CSARDEGSWTQYF
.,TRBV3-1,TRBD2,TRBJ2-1,TGTGCCAGCAGCCAGATGGCGGGAGGGATGTACAATGAGCAGTTCTTC,CASSQMAGGMYNEQFF
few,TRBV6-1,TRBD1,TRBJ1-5,TGTGCCAGCAGTGAAAGACAGGGTGTTGTGCCCCAGCATTTT,CASSERQGVVPQHF
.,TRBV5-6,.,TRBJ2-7,TGTGCCAGCCGACATTCAGGGGTCGGCGGATACGAGCAGTACTTC,CASRHSGVGGYEQYF
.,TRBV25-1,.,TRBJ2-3,TGTGCCAGCAGTCCCGGGATTCGCGATACGCAGTATTTT,CASSPGIRDTQYF
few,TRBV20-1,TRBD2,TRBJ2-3,TGCAGTGCTGGGCGGGGGATGGGCACAGATACGCAGTATTTT,CSAGRGMGTDTQYF
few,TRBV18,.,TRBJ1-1,TGTGCCAGCTCACCGATCCGGGACACAAAGAACACTGAAGCTTTCTTT,CASSPIRDTKNTEAFF
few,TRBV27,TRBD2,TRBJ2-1,TGTGCCAGCAGTTTGGCTAGCGGGAAAGACTACAATGAGCAGTTCTTC,CASSLASGKDYNEQFF
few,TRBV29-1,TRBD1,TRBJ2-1,TGCAGCGTTTCCCGGCAGGGGGACAATGAGCAGTTCTTC,CSVSRQGDNEQFF
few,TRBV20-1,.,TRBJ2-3,TGCAGTGCTAGGTCGGGGCTCCCGGTACCCCGCACAGATACGCAGTATTTT,CSARSGLPVPRTDTQYF
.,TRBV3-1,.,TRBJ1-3,TGTGCCAGCAGCCAAGAGCGGCGAGGGGCAGGAAACACCATATATTTT,CASSQERRGAGNTIYF
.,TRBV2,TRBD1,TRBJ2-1,TGTGCCAGCAGTGAAGTCGGGACAGGGAGGTACAATGAGCAGTTCTTC,CASSEVGTGRYNEQFF
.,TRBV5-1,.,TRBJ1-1,TGCGCCAGCAGCGGGGGACGGAACAGAGACACTGAAGCTTTCTTT,CASSGGRNRDTEAFF
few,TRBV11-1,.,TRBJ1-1,TGTGCCAGCAGCTTGGGCCGAGCGAACACTGAAGCTTTCTTT,CASSLGRANTEAFF
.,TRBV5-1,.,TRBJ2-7,TGCGCCAGCAGCTGGGACCCGAACGGCGAGCAGTACTTC,CASSWDPNGEQYF
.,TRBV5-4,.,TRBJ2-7,TGTGCCAGCAGCTTGGGACCGACCTCCTACGAGCAGTACTTC,CASSLGPTSYEQYF
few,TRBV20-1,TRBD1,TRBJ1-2,TGCAGTGCTCCGACAGGGCCCTATGGCTACACCTTC,CSAPTGPYGYTF
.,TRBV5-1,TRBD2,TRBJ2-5,TGCGCCAGCAGCACGGAGACTAGCCTGGGAGAGACCCAGTACTTC,CASSTETSLGETQYF
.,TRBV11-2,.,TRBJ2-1,TGTGCCAGCAGCCACGGAGTGGAGCGGTCCTACAATGAGCAGTTCTTC,CASSHGVERSYNEQFF
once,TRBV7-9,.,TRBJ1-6,TGTGCCAGCCAAGGAGGCTCCCTGTATAATTCACCCCTCCACTTT,CASQGGSLYNSPLHF